Each of the 19 T cell receptor beta chains below was sequenced from the same sample in a study of CD8 T cells in Susac syndrome. cDNA came from roughly 0.47 to 1 ug RNA primed by random hexamers. Each CDR3 protein is one row after TCRdb ran MiXCR on the immunoSEQ multiplex PCR reads. The data show 120,000 or so distinct CDR3 sequences, about 94% seen once. The sequencing sample was made of CD8+ T cells from PBMCs. The receptor source for this set is a human donor with Susac syndrome.

The rearrangement joins TRBV12-3 or TRBV12-4 to TRBJ1-2, with unresolved D. V shed 0 bases and J shed 12 bases, with 17 bases lying between them. This CDR3 region has 14 residues. CDR3 sequence (DNA): TGTGCCAGCAGTTTAGCCGCTGGCAGCTCTGGGAACACCTTC. Amino acid sequence: CASSLAAGSSGNTF.

The V and J genes are TRBV27 and TRBJ2-1; no definite D call. Germline values: CDR1 MNHEY, CDR2 SMNVEV (reference sequence). The CDR3 totals 13 residues. V was trimmed by 3 bases and J by 6 bases, leaving 9 bases between them. CDR3 sequence (DNA): TGTGCCAGCAGTTTCTCGGACGGCAATGAGCAGTTCTTC. It yields the protein CASSFSDGNEQFF.

The CDR3 DNA reads TGTGCCAGTAGTATCCTCCTCGGGGAGAACTATGGCTACACCTTC. Its protein is CASSILLGENYGYTF. This chain uses TRBV19 with TRBJ1-2; D unresolved. The CDR3 runs 15 residues. Germline lookup yields CDR1 LNHDA and CDR2 SQIVND (reference sequence). V was pared by 3 bases and J by 2 bases, with 13 bases between.

The rearrangement joins TRBV14 to TRBJ2-7; tentative D call: TRBD2 (6 bases). CDR1 SGHDN and CDR2 FVKESK come from the germline V gene. The CDR3 extends over 15 amino acids. V was pared by 4 bases and J by 2 bases, with 15 bases between. CDR3 coding DNA: TGTGCCAGCAGCCCGGGGCGGGGAGTAACCTACGAGCAGTACTTC. Translation gives CASSPGRGVTYEQYF. Complete variable domain (other parts from reference TRBV14 and TRBJ2-7): EAGVTQFPSHSVIEKGQTVTLRCDPISGHDNLYWYRRVMGKEIKFLLHFVKESKQDESGMPNNRFLAERTGGTYSTLKVQPAELEDSGVYFCASSPGRGVTYEQYFGPGTRLTVT.

The chain recombines TRBV24-1 with TRBJ2-7; 9 bases line up with TRBD1. The CDR3 totals 14 residues. The V segment lost 7 bases and the J segment 1 base; nucleotides outside the gene matches: 4. CDR1 and CDR2 (germline): KGHDR, SFDVKD. The CDR3 loop reads CATSPGQGSYEQYF. Here the CDR3 DNA reads TGTGCCACCAGCCCGGGACAGGGATCCTACGAGCAGTACTTC.

This clonotype was seen a single time. The V call is TRBV27, the J call TRBJ1-2, with 9 bases aligning to TRBD1. This CDR3 spans 17 amino acids. Looked up from germline, CDR1 is MNHEY and CDR2 is SMNVEV (reference sequence). V shed 6 bases, J shed 6 bases, and the junction held 17 bases outside the gene matches. In DNA, the CDR3 is TGTGCCAGCAGCCTTTGGGGACAGGGTGCCCGGCTTGATGGCTACACCTTC. It encodes CASSLWGQGARLDGYTF.

The chain recombines TRBV30 with TRBJ2-3; no definite D call. V lost 1 base to trimming and J lost 0 bases, with 14 bases between them. The CDR3 consists of 16 residues. Germline values: CDR1 GTSNPN, CDR2 SVGIG (reference sequence). The CDR3 DNA is TGTGCCTGGAGTGCTTACGAACTCGGGAGCACAGATACGCAGTATTTT. Amino acid sequence: CAWSAYELGSTDTQYF.

This clonotype was detected only once. V is TRBV6-2 or TRBV6-3 and J is TRBJ2-7; D remains unclear. The CDR3 runs to 14 residues. The germline V and J ends were trimmed by 2 bases and 0 bases, with 8 bases remaining between them. The germline V gene encodes CDR1 MNHEY and CDR2 SVGEGT. CDR3 DNA sequence: TGTGCCAGCAGTTACGGGGTAAGCTCCTACGAGCAGTACTTC. This codes for CASSYGVSSYEQYF.

V gene TRBV20-1 combines with J gene TRBJ2-1; no definite D call. There are 13 residues in the CDR3. Trimming removed 3 bases from V and 5 bases from J, with 11 bases in between. Per the germline V gene, CDR1 is DFQATT and CDR2 is SNEGSKA (reference sequence). The CDR3 bases are TGCAGTGCTAGGGCCCGGACCGACAATGAGCAGTTCTTC. This translates into CSARARTDNEQFF.

The V gene is TRBV7-9, the J gene TRBJ2-7, with 9 bases fitting TRBD1. Trimming removed 4 bases from V and 4 bases from J; junction bases left unmatched: 11. The CDR3 covers 16 residues. Germline V gives CDR1 SEHNR, CDR2 FQNEAQ (reference sequence). The CDR3 bases are TGTGCCAGCAGCTACCGGCCGGGACAGGGTACTTACGAGCAGTACTTC. This encodes CASSYRPGQGTYEQYF.

V usage is TRBV5-1 and J usage is TRBJ1-1; the D gene is possibly TRBD1 (5 bases). Deletions cut 6 bases from V and 4 bases from J, with 10 bases between. The germline V gene has CDR1 SGHRS and CDR2 YFSETQ. This CDR3 comprises 12 residues. The DNA of the CDR3 is TGCGCCAGCACCTGGGGGGGCACTGAAGCTTTCTTT. This encodes CASTWGGTEAFF.

The chain has TRBV9 and TRBJ1-2, with 12 bases fitting TRBD1. Trimming removed 2 bases from V and 10 bases from J; junction bases left unmatched: 3. The germline gives CDR1 SGDLS, CDR2 YYNGEE. The CDR3 contains 13 residues. Written as DNA, the CDR3 is TGTGCCAGCAGCGTGGGGACAGGGGGCGTCTACACCTTC. Protein sequence: CASSVGTGGVYTF.

The rearrangement joins TRBV7-9 to TRBJ2-2; tentative D call: TRBD1 (5 bases). V lost 0 bases to trimming and J lost 1 base, with 9 bases between them. This CDR3 contains 16 residues. The germline gives CDR1 SEHNR, CDR2 FQNEAQ (reference sequence). In DNA, the CDR3 is TGTGCCAGCAGCTTAGCGGAGCAGGGGAACACCGGGGAGCTGTTTTTT. Protein product: CASSLAEQGNTGELFF. Complete variable domain (other parts from reference TRBV7-9 and TRBJ2-2): DTGVSQNPRHKITKRGQNVTFRCDPISEHNRLYWYRQTLGQGPEFLTYFQNEAQLEKSRLLSDRFSAERPKGSFSTLEIQRTEQGDSAMYLCASSLAEQGNTGELFFGEGSRLTVL.

V is TRBV6-5 and J is TRBJ2-5; 13 bases line up with TRBD2. V lost 5 bases, J lost 5 bases, and 5 bases stayed unmatched. Per germline, CDR1 MNHEY and CDR2 SVGAGI. There are 15 residues in the CDR3. CDR3 bases: TGTGCCAGCAGTCTACTAGCGGGAGGGATCGAGACCCAGTACTTC. Amino acid sequence: CASSLLAGGIETQYF.

The chain is built from TRBV20-1 and TRBJ2-5; 7 bases match TRBD2. V was clipped by 3 bases and J by 0 bases; unmatched bases: 10. The CDR3 has 16 amino acids. CDR1 and CDR2 (germline): DFQATT, SNEGSKA (reference sequence). CDR3 sequence: CSASQLSGAYQETQYF. Written as DNA, the CDR3 is TGCAGTGCTAGTCAGCTAAGCGGGGCCTACCAAGAGACCCAGTACTTC.

The chain carries TRBV5-1 and TRBJ1-1; possible D gene TRBD1, 5 bases. The V and J ends lost 2 bases and 0 bases respectively, with 11 bases between them. Germline-derived CDR1 and CDR2 are SGHRS and YFSETQ. The CDR3 consists of 15 residues. As DNA, the CDR3 is TGCGCCAGCAGCTTTGTTCAGGGCATGAACACTGAAGCTTTCTTT. This translates into CASSFVQGMNTEAFF.

The rearrangement links TRBV10-2 to TRBJ1-1, with D perhaps TRBD1 (6 bases). There are 14 residues in the CDR3. Trimming pared 4 bases from V and 5 bases from J, leaving 14 bases between. Germline V lookup: CDR1 WSHSY, CDR2 SAAADI. The CDR3 nucleotides are TGCGCCAGCAGTGTTGTACAGGGACGGACTGAAGCTTTCTTT. This encodes CASSVVQGRTEAFF.

The rearrangement links TRBV5-6 to TRBJ2-7, with 12 bases that match TRBD1. CDR1 and CDR2 (germline): SGHDT, YYEEEE. With V trimmed by 4 bases and J by 4 bases, 12 bases remained unmatched. CDR3 length: 17 residues. The CDR3 loop is CASSPTDRDRGPYEQYF. CDR3 nucleotide sequence: TGTGCCAGCAGCCCGACAGACCGGGACAGGGGGCCGTACGAGCAGTACTTC.

This clonotype has only one observation. J is TRBJ2-3 and V is TRBV12-3 or TRBV12-4; TRBD2 matches at 15 bases. The CDR3 totals 15 residues. The V segment lost 5 bases and the J segment 5 bases; nucleotides outside the gene matches: 2. In DNA, the CDR3 is TGTGCCAGCAGTCGGACTAGCGGGGGGGGAGATACGCAGTATTTT. It translates to CASSRTSGGGDTQYF.